Each of the 5 T cell receptor beta chains below was sequenced from the same sample in a study of immune evolution from preneoplasia to lung adenocarcinoma. Sequencing was performed with immunoSEQ multiplex PCR; in TCRdb, only in-frame clones are kept and a portion is missing. The sample has roughly 7,300 clones; 74% are singletons. Input material: FFPE atypical adenomatous hyperplasia tissue from the lung. Subset here: atypical adenomatous hyperplasia (AAH), lung preneoplasia. The receptor source for this set is a donor older than 65 with lung adenocarcinoma. Some clones in this sample may be carry-over from other donors' samples.

The rearrangement links TRBV28 to TRBJ2-1; 7 positions agree with TRBD2. Germline assignment: CDR1 MDHEN and CDR2 SYDVKM. This CDR3 region has 17 residues. With 6 bases clipped from V and 0 bases from J, the junction kept 11 bases outside the gene matches. CDR3 nucleotides: TGTGCCAGCAGCTTCCGGGACTACAGTAGCTCCTACAATGAGCAGTTCTTC. It specifies CASSFRDYSSSYNEQFF.

Here the CDR3 reads CASSAGTGGNQPQHF. The DNA of the CDR3 is TGTGCCAGTAGTGCCGGGACAGGGGGCAATCAGCCCCAGCATTTT. The chain has TRBV19 and TRBJ1-5, with TRBD1 identical over 10 bases. Germline V lookup: CDR1 LNHDA, CDR2 SQIVND (reference sequence). V shed 5 bases and J 2 bases; nucleotides not matched to a gene: 3. The CDR3 is 15 residues long.

By share, this clone counts as large. V is TRBV5-1 and J is TRBJ1-2; 9 positions agree with TRBD1. CDR1 and CDR2 from the germline V gene are SGHRS and YFSETQ. This CDR3 has 15 residues. The V gene end was trimmed by 6 bases and the J gene end by 8 bases; junction bases not matched to a gene: 14. In DNA, the CDR3 is TGCGCCAGCACCGGACAGGGGAGGGGAGCGGGAGGCTACACCTTC. This codes for CASTGQGRGAGGYTF.

This clone was counted between two and nine times. The chain employs TRBV19 and TRBJ2-5, with D possibly TRBD2 on 5 matching bases. CDR1 LNHDA and CDR2 SQIVND come from the germline V gene (reference sequence). V dropped 5 bases and J dropped 7 bases, with 17 bases sitting between them. The CDR3 consists of 14 residues. The CDR3 nucleotides read TGTGCCAGTAGTCGCGACTTGAGGGCAGGGACCCAGTACTTC. Amino acid sequence: CASSRDLRAGTQYF. Combining the CDR3 with reference TRBV19 and TRBJ2-5 gives the whole variable domain DGGITQSPKYLFRKEGQNVTLSCEQNLNHDAMYWYRQDPGQGLRLIYYSQIVNDFQKGDIAEGYSVSREKKESFPLTVTSAQKNPTAFYLCASSRDLRAGTQYFGPGTRLLVL.

The CDR3 reads CASSPAGGYGYTF. CDR3 nucleotide sequence: TGTGCCAGCAGCCCCGCAGGGGGCTATGGCTACACCTTC. This chain joins TRBV4-2 and TRBJ1-2; 7 bases are shared with TRBD1. The CDR3 spans 13 residues. The ends lost 4 bases at V and 4 bases at J; junction bases unmatched: 3. Germline V lookup: CDR1 LGHNA, CDR2 YNFKEQ.